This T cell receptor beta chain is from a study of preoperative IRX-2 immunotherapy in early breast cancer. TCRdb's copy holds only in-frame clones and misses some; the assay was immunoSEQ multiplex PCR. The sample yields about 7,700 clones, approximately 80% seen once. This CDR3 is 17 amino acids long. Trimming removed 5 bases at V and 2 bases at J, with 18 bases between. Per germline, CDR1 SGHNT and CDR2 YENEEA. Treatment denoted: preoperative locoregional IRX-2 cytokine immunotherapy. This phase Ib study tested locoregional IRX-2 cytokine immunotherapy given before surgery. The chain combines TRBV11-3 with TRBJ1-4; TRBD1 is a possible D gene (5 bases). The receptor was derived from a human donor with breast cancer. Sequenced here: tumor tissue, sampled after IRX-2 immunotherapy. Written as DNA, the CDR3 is TGTGCCAGCAGCCCGAGGCCGGGGCGCATTACTAATGAAAAACTGTTTTTT. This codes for CASSPRPGRITNEKLFF.